A selection of T cell receptor beta chains follows, all from one sample in a study of CD8 T cells in Susac syndrome. TCRdb passed the immunoSEQ multiplex PCR reads through MiXCR, listing each CDR3 protein once. The table records around 170,000 distinct CDR3 sequences, approximately 94% of them present only once. Sequenced input: CD4+ T cells from PBMCs. The receptors stem from a human donor with Susac syndrome. Each CDR3 is given with its conserved first and last residue. Fields, in order: V gene, clone size, J gene, D gene, CDR3 DNA, CDR3 protein. A D gene is named only where the DNA matches it firmly. Rows may omit the clone size; those that give it use once, few, many or a size class.

TRBV20-1	.	TRBJ2-2	.	TGCAGTGCTAGAGATCCCTGGCGGGCGAACACCGGGGAGCTGTTTTTT	CSARDPWRANTGELFF
TRBV24-1	.	TRBJ2-2	.	TGTGCCACCAGTGATTTGTCCGCGGGGACCGGGGAGCTGTTTTTT	CATSDLSAGTGELFF
TRBV7-6	.	TRBJ1-1	TRBD1	TGTGCCAGCAGCCTGGGGACAGGCTGGACGAACACTGAAGCTTTCTTT	CASSLGTGWTNTEAFF
TRBV13	once	TRBJ2-4	.	TGTGCCAGCAGCTTAGACAGAAAAAACATTCAGTACTTC	CASSLDRKNIQYF
TRBV4-3	.	TRBJ1-2	.	TGCGCCAGCAGCCAAGTTCTAGGCTATGGCTACACCTTC	CASSQVLGYGYTF
TRBV20-1	.	TRBJ1-6	.	TGCAGTGCTGCCACAGGGTTGGATAATTCACCCCTCCACTTT	CSAATGLDNSPLHF
TRBV20-1	.	TRBJ2-5	TRBD2	TGCAGTGCCCCGAGGTTGGCGGGGGGCCAGGAGACCCAGTACTTC	CSAPRLAGGQETQYF
TRBV10-3	.	TRBJ2-5	TRBD2	TGTGCCATCAGTGAGTCGAAACTAGCGGTCTTAGAGCCCCAGTACTTC	CAISESKLAVLEPQYF
TRBV14	.	TRBJ1-2	TRBD1	TGTGCCAGCAGCCAAGTAGACTTGCGGACAGGCCGCTTTAACTATGGCTACACCTTC	CASSQVDLRTGRFNYGYTF
TRBV16	.	TRBJ1-5	.	TGTGCCAGCACCCCAGACGGGGACTCCAATCAGCCCCAGCATTTT	CASTPDGDSNQPQHF
TRBV7-9	.	TRBJ1-4	.	TGTGCCAGCAGCATAGGGGCAGGGCGTAATGAAAAACTGTTTTTT	CASSIGAGRNEKLFF
TRBV7-9	.	TRBJ2-3	.	TGTGCCAGCAGCCTCCGTGACCCCGGAACAGATACGCAGTATTTT	CASSLRDPGTDTQYF
TRBV7-2	.	TRBJ1-6	.	TGTGCCAGCAGCTTAGCGGTGGACTCACCCCTCCACTTT	CASSLAVDSPLHF
TRBV9	.	TRBJ1-3	.	TGTGCCAGCAGCGCCCGACATTTCTCTGGAAACACCATATATTTT	CASSARHFSGNTIYF
TRBV4-2	.	TRBJ2-5	.	TGTGCCAGCAGCCAAGTAGGACAAGAGACCCAGTACTTC	CASSQVGQETQYF
TRBV10-3	.	TRBJ1-1	TRBD1	TGTGCCATCACCGTGGACAGGGGATACACTGAAGCTTTCTTT	CAITVDRGYTEAFF
TRBV30	.	TRBJ2-1	TRBD1	TGTGCCTGGAGTGCAGGGGGTGCCCTCCGGTACAATGAGCAGTTCTTC	CAWSAGGALRYNEQFF
TRBV12-3/TRBV12-4	.	TRBJ1-1	.	TGTGCCAGCAGGATCCGGGACACTGAAGCTTTCTTT	CASRIRDTEAFF
TRBV20-1	.	TRBJ1-1	.	TGCAGTGCATCCAGGACCTTGAACACTGAAGCTTTCTTT	CSASRTLNTEAFF
TRBV27	.	TRBJ2-5	.	TGTGCCAGCAGTCCTAGCACACAAGAGACCCAGTACTTC	CASSPSTQETQYF
TRBV29-1	.	TRBJ2-5	TRBD2	TGCAGCGTAGGGACTAGCGTAGGAGAGACCCAGTACTTC	CSVGTSVGETQYF
TRBV20-1	.	TRBJ2-7	TRBD1	TGCAGTGCGACCTCCGGGACAGGGCGGTACGAGCAGTACTTC	CSATSGTGRYEQYF
TRBV5-6	.	TRBJ1-4	.	TGTGCCAGCAGCGCCGGAGGCGGTTTGACTAATGAAAAACTGTTTTTT	CASSAGGGLTNEKLFF
TRBV29-1	.	TRBJ1-2	TRBD1	TGCAGCGTCCTTAGACAGGGGGACATATATGGCTACACCTTC	CSVLRQGDIYGYTF
TRBV11-2	.	TRBJ2-3	TRBD2	TGTGCCAGCAGCTTAGTCGGGGGGGCCAACCCGACAGATACGCAGTATTTT	CASSLVGGANPTDTQYF
TRBV5-1	.	TRBJ2-7	.	TGCGCCAGCAGCTTGGTGGCAGGCGAGCAGTACTTC	CASSLVAGEQYF
TRBV7-2	.	TRBJ2-7	.	TGTGCCAGCAGCTTAGAAGGAGTCAGGCCCAGAGAGCAGTACTTC	CASSLEGVRPREQYF
TRBV19	.	TRBJ2-5	.	TGTGCCAGTAACCGGGACGGTCAAGAGACCCAGTACTTC	CASNRDGQETQYF
TRBV4-1	.	TRBJ1-5	.	TGCGCCAGCAGCCTTAGGGCGGGCCTTGATAGCAATCAGCCCCAGCATTTT	CASSLRAGLDSNQPQHF
TRBV5-4	.	TRBJ2-1	TRBD2	TGTGCCAGCAGCTCCGGGCAGCGGGGGGGCTCCAATGAGCAGTTCTTC	CASSSGQRGGSNEQFF
TRBV5-1	.	TRBJ2-2	.	TGCGCCAGCAGCTTGGCTCCGGTGGAAACGAACACCGGGGAGCTGTTTTTT	CASSLAPVETNTGELFF
TRBV11-3	once	TRBJ2-1	TRBD2	TGTGCCAGCAGCTTAGAAGGAGTAGCGGGGGGGCCCGATGAGCAGTTCTTC	CASSLEGVAGGPDEQFF
TRBV6-2/TRBV6-3	.	TRBJ2-3	.	TGTGCCAGCAGTTACCCGCGGGGGCGGGTCAGCACAGATACGCAGTATTTT	CASSYPRGRVSTDTQYF
TRBV9	once	TRBJ1-6	.	TGTGCCAGCAGCCTTGGGACTCCTAATTCACCCCTCCACTTT	CASSLGTPNSPLHF
TRBV2	.	TRBJ2-7	TRBD2	TGTGCCAGCAGTGCATCTAGCGGGGGGGCGTACGAGCAGTACTTC	CASSASSGGAYEQYF
TRBV4-1	once	TRBJ1-6	.	TGCGCCAGCAGCCAAGAGGCAGAGCTATATTCACCCCTCCACTTT	CASSQEAELYSPLHF
TRBV5-1	.	TRBJ2-1	TRBD2	TGCGCCAGCAGCGCGACTAGCGGAACATCCTACAATGAGCAGTTCTTC	CASSATSGTSYNEQFF
TRBV6-5	.	TRBJ2-3	.	TGTGCCAGCAGGACGGGGTGGACGCAGTATTTT	CASRTGWTQYF
TRBV2	.	TRBJ2-2	.	TGTGCCAGCAGTGAAGGGCTATATACCGGGGAGCTGTTTTTT	CASSEGLYTGELFF
TRBV5-1	.	TRBJ2-1	TRBD2	TGCGCCAGCAGCTCAAGCGGGGCCGACTCCTACAATGAGCAGTTCTTC	CASSSSGADSYNEQFF
TRBV5-1	.	TRBJ2-7	.	TGCGCCAGCAGCTTGGAAGGGGACTCCTGGGGCTACGAGCAGTACTTC	CASSLEGDSWGYEQYF
TRBV5-1	.	TRBJ2-2	TRBD2	TGCGCCAGCAGCTTGCGGCTAGCGGGGGTCGTACCTAACACCGGGGAGCTGTTTTTT	CASSLRLAGVVPNTGELFF
TRBV4-2	once	TRBJ1-2	.	TGTGCCAGCAGCCAAGGCAGGGAATCCTATGGCTACACCTTC	CASSQGRESYGYTF
TRBV14	.	TRBJ1-6	TRBD1	TGTGCCAGCAGCCAAGATCAGGGGGCAGGATCACCCCTCCACTTT	CASSQDQGAGSPLHF
TRBV20-1	once	TRBJ1-2	TRBD1	TGCAGTGCTACACGGCCCCAGGGGGCGCCGGGCTATGGCTACACCTTC	CSATRPQGAPGYGYTF
TRBV29-1	.	TRBJ1-2	TRBD1	TGCAGCGTTGGAAGGGGGGACAGGGGAGGTGGCTACACCTTC	CSVGRGDRGGGYTF
TRBV5-1	.	TRBJ1-2	.	TGCGCCAGCAGCTTGGAACCGGTTAGCGGCTACACCTTC	CASSLEPVSGYTF